The clone carrying this T cell receptor (beta chain) has more than one count but fewer than ten. The antigen remains unidentified. V lost 6 bases and J 1 base, leaving 9 bases between the germline ends. The CDR3 spans 13 residues. CDR1 is SQVTM, CDR2 ANQGSEA, per germline. The sample originates from a study of CD8+ T cells in alopecia areata. About the study: The drug, oral tofacitinib, was given to treated patients at 5 to 10 mg twice daily. The protocol delivered tofacitinib for 6 to 18 months, then withdrew it for 6 months. General observations from the study: Relative to mice, TCR sharing across patients was less clear, a difference possibly HLA-related.

Investigators isolated RNA and reverse transcribed it into cDNA to act as the sequencing template. TCRdb's table, derived via immunoSEQ multiplex PCR, lists solely in-frame clones and lacks some. The repertoire holds about 150,000 clones, with roughly 50% as singletons. This clonotype was sampled from a human donor with alopecia areata. This sequence joins TRBV29-1 and TRBJ2-2, with D tentatively TRBD1 or TRBD2 (5 bases each). Sequences were obtained from CD4+ T cells sorted from blood. The CDR3 DNA sequence: TGCAGCGTGGGACGGTTGAACACCGGGGAGCTGTTTTTT. This gives the protein CSVGRLNTGELFF.